These 17 T cell receptor beta chains originate from one sample sequenced in a study of T cells in women clearing cervical HPV infection. Clones were sequenced by immunoSEQ multiplex PCR, and TCRdb holds only the in-frame ones, with some missing. This table lists roughly 40,000 clones. Material for sequencing was blood buffy coat. The receptors stem from a woman aged 18 to 69 with a cervical HPV16 infection that either progressed to CIN3+ or cleared (not recorded which).

To note about this clone: The missing CDR3 end, 3 residues past where the read stops, is filled in from the germline J gene. V usage is TRBV19 and J usage is TRBJ1-2; D ambiguous. Trimming took 6 bases from V and 2 from J, leaving 10 bases between them. The length of the CDR3 is 13 residues. The germline gives CDR1 LNHDA, CDR2 SQIVND (reference sequence). Partial CDR3 DNA: TGTGCCAGTAGCCTTACAGAGAACTATGGC. The encoded protein is CASSLTENYG. The entire CDR3 protein is CASSLTENYGYTF.

Note on this clone: The sequenced fragment ends 3 residues before the CDR3 boundary, so the rest is inferred from the germline J gene. The chain combines TRBV29-1 with TRBJ1-1; D possibly corresponds to TRBD1 (6 bases). CDR3 length: 12 residues. Trimming removed 2 bases from V and 5 bases from J, with 9 bases in between. Germline-derived CDR1 and CDR2 are SQVTM and ANQGSEA. Incomplete CDR3 DNA: TGCAGCGTTGAAAGGGGGGGAACTGAA. Protein product: CSVERGGTE. The entire CDR3 is CSVERGGTEAFF.

Comment on this clone: The CDR3 extends 3 residues past the end of the read, so its final part is completed from the germline J gene. This sequence joins TRBV10-3 and TRBJ2-7; tentatively, D is TRBD2 (6 bases). Per the germline V gene, CDR1 is ENHRY and CDR2 is SYGVKD. The CDR3 has 14 residues. V was shortened by 3 bases and J by 6 bases, with 15 bases between the two germline ends. CDR3 region: CAISERSGVIEQYF. CDR3 DNA (partial): TGTGCCATCAGTGAAAGGTCGGGGGTCATCGAG.

To note about this clone: The CDR3 end lies 3 residues beyond the end of the read and is filled in from the germline J gene. The J gene is TRBJ2-2, the V gene TRBV5-1; tentatively, D is TRBD2 (6 bases). CDR1 is SGHRS, CDR2 YFSETQ, per germline. V gave up 0 bases and J gave up 6 bases, with 15 bases separating them. The CDR3 length is 16 residues. The CDR3 sequence is CASSLEGGGASGELFF. The CDR3 bases that were read are TGCGCCAGCAGCTTGGAGGGCGGAGGGGCCTCCGGGGAG.

As to this clone: Coverage ceases 3 residues before the CDR3 finishes, and the germline J gene fills in the end. The chain employs TRBV6-1 and TRBJ2-3; possibly TRBD1 for D (6 bases). Trimming stripped 5 bases from V and 4 bases from J, with 19 bases between. Germline values: CDR1 MNHNS, CDR2 SASEGT. This CDR3 region has 16 residues. The CDR3 spells CASSQGVTGWPDTQYF. Incomplete CDR3 DNA: TGTGCCAGCAGTCAAGGGGTGACAGGTTGGCCAGATACG.

On this clone itself: The CDR3 is cut off 3 residues early in the read; its end comes from the germline J gene. This chain joins TRBV5-1 and TRBJ1-5, with D unresolved. The CDR3 contains 13 residues. V was shortened by 1 base and J by 5 bases, with 7 bases between the two germline ends. The germline V gene has CDR1 SGHRS and CDR2 YFSETQ. CDR3 in amino acids: CASSLKSDQPQHF. CDR3 DNA, as far as it was read: TGCGCCAGCAGCTTGAAGTCGGATCAGCCC.

Of note for this clone: The DNA ends 3 residues before the CDR3 does, and the rest of the CDR3 is filled in from the germline J gene. The J gene is TRBJ2-2, the V gene TRBV6-2 or TRBV6-3; D might be TRBD1 or TRBD2, each matching 5 bases. CDR1 is MNHEY, CDR2 SVGEGT, per germline. This CDR3 comprises 15 residues. V lost 7 bases, J lost 5 bases, and 17 bases lay in between. This chain's CDR3 is CASKEGPPVTGELFF. CDR3 DNA (partial): TGTGCCAGCAAAGAGGGGCCGCCCGTGACCGGGGAG.

To note about this clone: From the germline J gene comes the end of the CDR3, since the read stops 3 residues before it. The V gene is TRBV19, the J gene TRBJ2-3, with 12 bases lining up with TRBD2. The CDR3 contains 14 residues. Per the germline V gene, CDR1 is LNHDA and CDR2 is SQIVND (reference sequence). With V trimmed by 5 bases and J by 4 bases, 1 base remained unmatched. The CDR3 region is CASSSSGGADTQYF. The CDR3 bases that were read are TGTGCCAGTAGTTCTAGCGGGGGGGCAGATACG.

About this clone: Read sequence stops 3 residues before the CDR3 end, and the germline J gene provides the missing end. The rearrangement uses TRBV18 and TRBJ1-1; tentatively, D is TRBD1 (5 bases). The V gene lost 0 bases and the J gene lost 5 bases, with 10 bases spanning the gap. Germline CDR1 is KGHSH and CDR2 is LQKENI. The CDR3 has 14 amino acids. The CDR3 bases that were read are TGTGCCAGCTCACCACCGTCGACAGCTACTGAA. This gives the protein CASSPPSTATE. The CDR3, in full, reads CASSPPSTATEAFF.

With regard to this clone: Sequencing ends 3 residues short of the CDR3 end; the germline J gene provides the rest. The J gene is TRBJ2-3, the V gene TRBV11-3; D gene ambiguous. The CDR3 has 14 residues. CDR1 is SGHNT and CDR2 is YENEEA in the germline V gene. Trimming pared 0 bases from V and 3 bases from J, leaving 7 bases between. The sequenced CDR3 bases are TGTGCCAGCAGCTTAGATTACATGACAGATACG. Its translation is CASSLDYMTDT. From start to end, the CDR3 is CASSLDYMTDTQYF.

Notes on this clone: The read halts 3 residues ahead of the CDR3 end, with the missing end drawn from the germline J gene. J is TRBJ1-1 and V is TRBV5-1; no clear D gene. V was clipped by 5 bases and J by 3 bases, with 14 bases between them. This CDR3 has 14 amino acids. Per germline, CDR1 SGHRS and CDR2 YFSETQ. The sequenced CDR3 bases are TGCGCCAGCAGTAAAGCAGGAGGCTACACTGAA. Protein sequence: CASSKAGGYTE. The CDR3 in full is CASSKAGGYTEAFF.

Worth noting for this clone: The CDR3 goes on 3 residues after the read ends, and that part is filled in from the germline J gene. The rearrangement uses TRBV12-3 or TRBV12-4 and TRBJ2-1; D might be TRBD1 (5 bases). CDR3 size: 16 residues. V was pared by 6 bases and J by 7 bases, with 22 bases between. The CDR3 bases that were read are TGTGCCAGCAGCTGGGGTGGGGCGTCTATGGGGAATGAG. Translated: CASSWGGASMGNE. The whole CDR3 protein reads CASSWGGASMGNEQFF.

CDR3 DNA (partial): TGTGCCAGCTCACCCTTTCTAGCGGGGGAAGAGACC. It encodes CASSPFLAGEET. In full, the CDR3 reads CASSPFLAGEETQYF. The chain employs TRBV18 and TRBJ2-5, with TRBD2 identical over 10 bases. The CDR3 end lies 3 residues beyond the end of the read and is filled in from the germline J gene. J lost 3 bases, V lost 3 bases, and 4 bases had no gene match. CDR1 is KGHSH, CDR2 LQKENI, per germline. The CDR3 is 15 amino acids.

Comments on this clone: The sequenced fragment ends 3 residues before the CDR3 boundary, so the rest is inferred from the germline J gene. The genes are TRBV6-1 and TRBJ2-1; TRBD2 matches at 9 bases. V dropped 0 bases and J dropped 8; count of bases not matched to a gene: 5. The CDR3 is 15 amino acids. CDR1 and CDR2 from the germline V gene are MNHNS and SASEGT. The CDR3 spells CASSEASGGSHEQFF. The CDR3 bases that were read are TGTGCCAGCAGTGAAGCAAGCGGGGGGAGTCATGAG.

On this clone itself: The missing CDR3 end, 3 residues past where the read stops, is filled in from the germline J gene. V usage is TRBV10-3 and J usage is TRBJ1-2, with 12 nucleotides matching TRBD1. V dropped 6 bases and J dropped 2; count of bases not matched to a gene: 4. CDR3 size: 15 residues. Germline CDR1 ENHRY, CDR2 SYGVKD. CDR3 bases read: TGTGCCATCAGGGGGACAGGGGGCAACAACTATGGC. This sequence encodes CAIRGTGGNNYG. From start to end, the CDR3 is CAIRGTGGNNYGYTF.

In regard to this clone: The CDR3 goes on 3 residues after the read ends, and that part is filled in from the germline J gene. The same CDR3 can be traced to other DNA sequences in this sample. The rearrangement uses TRBV14 and TRBJ2-3, with D possibly TRBD2 on 5 matching bases. V dropped 8 bases and J dropped 4 bases, with 10 bases sitting between them. The length of the CDR3 is 12 residues. The germline V gene has CDR1 SGHDN and CDR2 FVKESK. The CDR3 loop is CASGGSSDTQYF. The sequenced part of the CDR3 DNA is TGTGCCAGCGGAGGTAGCTCAGATACG. The variable domain in full, completed from reference TRBV14 and TRBJ2-3, reads EAGVTQFPSHSVIEKGQTVTLRCDPISGHDNLYWYRRVMGKEIKFLLHFVKESKQDESGMPNNRFLAERTGGTYSTLKVQPAELEDSGVYFCASGGSSDTQYFGPGTRLTVL.

Of note for this clone: The read gets to within 3 residues of the CDR3 end, and the germline J gene fills in the rest. The chain has TRBV5-1 and TRBJ2-2; 7 positions agree with TRBD1. The ends lost 2 bases at V and 6 bases at J; junction bases unmatched: 1. The CDR3 is made up of 13 amino acids. Per germline, CDR1 SGHRS and CDR2 YFSETQ. CDR3 sequence: CASSLQGPGELFF. The sequenced CDR3 bases are TGCGCCAGCAGCTTACAGGGGCCCGGGGAG.